These 6 T cell receptor beta chains originate from one sample sequenced in a study of PD-1 blockade in classical Hodgkin lymphoma. The patients all showed relapse after autologous stem cell transplantation, while their brentuximab vedotin exposure varied. With magnetic negative selection, CD4+ T cells were purified from PBMCs that had been thawed. Repertoires were generated with immunoSEQ multiplex PCR, while TCRdb's copy carries only in-frame clones and drops some. The sample holds around 13,000 clones; 75% to 90% are singletons and the top ten take roughly 0.51%. The sequencing here drew on CD4+ T cells from blood, taken at baseline. Every receptor here comes from a human donor with classical Hodgkin lymphoma.

The rearrangement uses TRBV18 and TRBJ2-1; 8 nucleotides match TRBD2. The germline V gene encodes CDR1 KGHSH and CDR2 LQKENI. There are 16 residues in the CDR3. J gave up 6 bases and V 3 bases, and 10 bases lay outside the gene matches. This chain's CDR3 is CASSPDGLAPVNEQFF. CDR3 nucleotide sequence: TGTGCCAGCTCACCGGACGGACTAGCACCGGTCAATGAGCAGTTCTTC.

The rearrangement joins TRBV5-1 to TRBJ1-1, with a possible D match to TRBD1 (5 bases). There are 15 residues in the CDR3. Looked up from germline, CDR1 is SGHRS and CDR2 is YFSETQ. With 0 bases removed from V and 0 bases from J, the gap between germline ends came to 9 bases. The CDR3: CASSLGGAMNTEAFF. The CDR3 DNA reads as TGCGCCAGCAGCTTGGGTGGGGCCATGAACACTGAAGCTTTCTTT.

The chain joins TRBV15 to TRBJ2-5; D gene unclear. The length of the CDR3 is 15 residues. Germline CDR1 reads LNHNV; CDR2 reads YYDKDF (reference sequence). V gave up 0 bases and J gave up 1 base, with 9 bases separating them. Written as DNA, the CDR3 is TGTGCCACCAGCAGAGATAGGGCTAGCCAAGAGACCCAGTACTTC. It specifies CATSRDRASQETQYF. The full variable domain, with the rest looked up from reference TRBV15 and TRBJ2-5, is DAMVIQNPRYQVTQFGKPVTLSCSQTLNHNVMYWYQQKSSQAPKLLFHYYDKDFNNEADTPDNFQSRRPNTSFCFLDIRSPGLGDTAMYLCATSRDRASQETQYFGPGTRLLVL.

The chain couples TRBV14 to TRBJ2-1, with D unresolved. Trimming stripped 0 bases from V and 2 bases from J, with 5 bases between. The germline gives CDR1 SGHDN, CDR2 FVKESK. The CDR3 consists of 14 residues. CDR3 sequence: CASSQDLPYNEQFF. The CDR3 DNA follows: TGTGCCAGCAGCCAAGATCTCCCCTACAATGAGCAGTTCTTC.

This chain joins TRBV7-8 and TRBJ1-2; 8 nucleotides align to TRBD1. The germline V gene has CDR1 SGHVS and CDR2 FQNEAQ. There are 15 residues in the CDR3. V dropped 6 bases and J dropped 8; count of bases not matched to a gene: 14. The CDR3 DNA is TGTGCCAGCAGTCAGATGGACAGGGCGGTGGGGGGCTACACCTTC. Its protein product is CASSQMDRAVGGYTF.

The V and J genes are TRBV7-2 and TRBJ2-1; D gene uncertain. The germline gives CDR1 SGHTA, CDR2 FQGNSA. Between the trimmed V and J ends, which lost 4 bases and 8 bases, there was a span of 0 bases. The CDR3 totals 9 residues. The CDR3 sequence is CASSYEQFF. The CDR3 DNA is TGTGCCAGCAGCTATGAGCAGTTCTTC.